The present entry profiles one TCR beta chain with its context. Its antigen is unidentified. This entry is derived from a study of T cells in localized non-small cell lung cancer. The protocol was immunoSEQ multiplex PCR, while the TCRdb copy is restricted to in-frame clones and leaves out a portion. Here the sample spans around 2,200 clones, around 25% being singletons. General study points: A median of roughly 55 of the top 100 tumor clones appeared in adjacent lung, which was paired and uninvolved. Heterogeneity is still possible, as just one tumor region was sequenced. Higher blood T cell density tracked longer overall survival. Uninvolved adjacent lung had the highest recorded T cell clonality, with tumor below it.

V was clipped by 10 bases and J by 8 bases; unmatched bases: 17. This CDR3 region has 16 residues. The germline CDR1 and CDR2 sequences are LNHDA and SQIVND (reference sequence). Sequences were derived from lung tumor tissue, sampled before any cancer treatment. The clonotype was recovered from a man between 40 and 70 years old with stage III lung adenocarcinoma. J is TRBJ1-1 and V is TRBV19, with 12 positions matching TRBD1. CDR3 protein: CATAGGTGGTTSEAFF. CDR3 sequence (DNA): TGTGCCACCGCGGGGGGGACAGGGGGCACAACTTCCGAAGCTTTCTTT. Variable domain in full (rest from reference TRBV19 and TRBJ1-1): DGGITQSPKYLFRKEGQNVTLSCEQNLNHDAMYWYRQDPGQGLRLIYYSQIVNDFQKGDIAEGYSVSREKKESFPLTVTSAQKNPTAFYLCATAGGTGGTTSEAFFGQGTRLTVV.